These 19 T cell receptor beta chains share one sample of origin, sequenced in a study of shared clonotypes between healthy human individuals. Libraries were prepared by immunoSEQ multiplex PCR; TCRdb keeps only in-frame clonotypes and omits some of them. Of under 650,000 clones in the sample, 90% to 97% are singletons; the top ten hold under 0.06%. The sample was naive CD4+ T cells sorted from blood. The subset is: CD45RA+ positively selected. These receptor sequences come from a woman in her 30s in good health.

The chain recombines TRBV7-9 with TRBJ2-7, with D perhaps matching TRBD1 (6 bases). Trimming removed 6 bases from V and 0 bases from J, with 12 bases in between. The CDR3 covers 14 residues. Germline V gene data show CDR1 as SEHNR and CDR2 as FQNEAQ (reference sequence). CDR3 nucleotides: TGTGCCAGCAGATCCCAGGACAGCTCCTACGAGCAGTACTTC. Its protein product is CASRSQDSSYEQYF.

This chain uses TRBV19 with TRBJ2-1, with D maybe TRBD2 (6 bases). The CDR3 has 15 residues. Germline CDR1 is LNHDA and CDR2 is SQIVND (reference sequence). Deletions cut 5 bases from V and 6 bases from J, with 17 bases between. In DNA, the CDR3 is TGTGCCAGTAGTCGCCGGGAGTGGGCGGGCAATGAGCAGTTCTTC. Translating gives CASSRREWAGNEQFF.

The chain links TRBV6-6 to TRBJ2-5; D remains ambiguous. TRBJ2-7 matches the DNA end more closely, so the J call is doubtful. Germline CDR1 MNHNY, CDR2 SVGAGI (reference sequence). This CDR3 is 13 amino acids long. The CDR3 DNA sequence: TGTGCCAGCAGTTACTCCCTAGGACCCGAGCAGTACTTC. It specifies CASSYSLGPEQYF.

CDR3 loop: CASRGDPHSYNEQFF. The CDR3, as DNA: TGCGCCAGCAGGGGGGACCCACACTCCTACAATGAGCAGTTCTTC. The rearrangement joins TRBV5-1 to TRBJ2-1; D may be TRBD1 or TRBD2 (5 bases each). Germline V gene data show CDR1 as SGHRS and CDR2 as YFSETQ. The CDR3 runs to 15 residues. V shed 5 bases and J shed 0 bases, with 12 bases lying between them.

The chain carries TRBV11-2 and TRBJ1-3; D not resolved. Germline assignment: CDR1 SGHAT and CDR2 FQNNGV. The V gene lost 1 base and the J gene lost 3 bases, with 4 bases spanning the gap. This CDR3 has 13 amino acids. This CDR3 reads CASSLVGGNTIYF. The CDR3 DNA sequence: TGTGCCAGCAGCTTAGTAGGTGGAAACACCATATATTTT.

This clone is a singleton in its sample. The rearrangement links TRBV28 to TRBJ1-5; D unresolved. Trimming left V 7 bases short and J 5 bases short, with 15 bases between. Germline lookup yields CDR1 MDHEN and CDR2 SYDVKM. The CDR3 runs 14 residues. CDR3 bases: TGTGCCAGCACCCCCGCCCCTACGGATCAGCCCCAGCATTTT. Its translation: CASTPAPTDQPQHF.

This rearrangement joins TRBV27 to TRBJ1-5, with D maybe TRBD1 (5 bases). The V gene's germline CDR1 is MNHEY and CDR2 SMNVEV (reference sequence). V was clipped by 1 base and J by 6 bases, with 10 bases between them. This CDR3 is built from 14 residues. This CDR3 is CASSLFGRGQPQHF. The CDR3 region has the DNA TGTGCCAGCAGTTTATTTGGGAGGGGTCAGCCCCAGCATTTT.

This rearrangement joins TRBV13 to TRBJ2-7; possible D gene TRBD2, 5 bases. This CDR3 has 17 residues. Trimming stripped 5 bases from V and 0 bases from J, with 20 bases between. Germline V gene data show CDR1 as PRHDT and CDR2 as FYEKMQ (reference sequence). CDR3 in amino acids: CASSPTILSESSYEQYF. The CDR3 DNA reads TGTGCCAGCAGCCCTACCATCCTTAGCGAGAGCTCCTACGAGCAGTACTTC.

The chain has TRBV4-2 and TRBJ2-2; 7 bases line up with TRBD2. Germline CDR1 is LGHNA and CDR2 is YNFKEQ. The CDR3 spans 15 residues. V lost 1 base and J lost 7; bases outside the gene matches: 6. CDR3 DNA: TGTGCCAGCAGCCAAGTCCCAGCGGGAAGCGGGGAGCTGTTTTTT. Translating it yields CASSQVPAGSGELFF.

The V call is TRBV5-6, the J call TRBJ1-5, with D uncertain. V lost 0 bases and J 1 base, leaving 8 bases between the germline ends. Germline V gene data show CDR1 as SGHDT and CDR2 as YYEEEE. The CDR3 totals 15 residues. The CDR3 reads CASSLGPGSNQPQHF. The CDR3 nucleotides are TGTGCCAGCAGCTTGGGGCCCGGAAGCAATCAGCCCCAGCATTTT.

The chain uses TRBV10-3 and TRBJ2-7; weak D call: TRBD1 (6 bases). Germline V gene sequence: CDR1 ENHRY, CDR2 SYGVKD. CDR3 size: 15 residues. The V and J ends lost 0 bases and 5 bases respectively, with 14 bases between them. The CDR3 DNA reads as TGTGCCATCAGTGAGTCGGCACAGGGTGGCGACGAGCAGTACTTC. Translation gives CAISESAQGGDEQYF.

This clone was picked up one time. The V call is TRBV7-9, the J call TRBJ2-4; no clear D gene. CDR1 and CDR2 (germline): SEHNR, FQNEAQ (reference sequence). This CDR3 is built from 17 residues. The germline V and J ends were trimmed by 5 bases and 4 bases, with 21 bases remaining between them. This chain's CDR3 is CASSRLGNGSAKNIQYF. The DNA of the CDR3 is TGTGCCAGCAGCCGACTGGGTAACGGTAGTGCAAAAAACATTCAGTACTTC.

The chain couples TRBV21-1 to TRBJ2-7; the D call of TRBD1 is as the table states it, not checked on the DNA. TRBV21-1 is an annotated pseudogene. The CDR3 loop spans 15 amino acids. CDR3: CASSGRDKGVGEQYF. For the CDR3, the DNA is TGTGCCAGCAGCGGCCGGGACAAGGGGGTAGGGGAGCAGTACTTC.

The rearrangement joins TRBV11-2 to TRBJ2-5; weak D call: TRBD1 (7 bases). Germline V gene sequence: CDR1 SGHAT, CDR2 FQNNGV. The V end was cut by 3 bases, the J end by 6 bases, with 17 bases between. This CDR3 region has 15 residues. The CDR3 loop is CASSFRQGLQKTQYF. DNA for the CDR3: TGTGCCAGCAGCTTCCGACAGGGACTTCAGAAGACCCAGTACTTC.

CDR3 bases: TGTGCCAGCAGCTTAGGGCTAGCGGGCGAGCAGTACTTC. Encoded protein: CASSLGLAGEQYF. V usage is TRBV7-2 and J usage is TRBJ2-7, with 8 bases aligning to TRBD2. V lost 1 base and J lost 6; bases outside the gene matches: 2. Germline CDR1 SGHTA, CDR2 FQGNSA. The CDR3 runs to 13 residues.

The chain is built from TRBV28 and TRBJ1-2; maybe TRBD1 (5 bases). The CDR3 spans 14 residues. V lost 7 bases, J lost 4 bases, and 16 bases lay in between. Per germline, CDR1 MDHEN and CDR2 SYDVKM. The CDR3 is CASTPVGVGYGYTF. The CDR3 DNA reads as TGTGCCAGCACCCCCGTAGGGGTCGGCTATGGCTACACCTTC.

The CDR3 sequence: CASSYSNGAGAGELFF. As DNA, the CDR3 is TGTGCCAGCAGTTACTCGAATGGGGCAGGTGCCGGGGAGCTGTTTTTT. The rearrangement links TRBV6-6 to TRBJ2-2; possibly TRBD1 for D (5 bases). Trimming pared 0 bases from V and 6 bases from J, leaving 14 bases between. This CDR3 comprises 16 residues. Germline V lookup: CDR1 MNHNY, CDR2 SVGAGI (reference sequence).

The chain couples TRBV5-1 to TRBJ2-1; D perhaps matches TRBD2 (6 bases). V was trimmed by 0 bases and J by 3 bases, leaving 10 bases between them. Germline V gene sequence: CDR1 SGHRS, CDR2 YFSETQ. The CDR3 runs 15 residues. This CDR3 reads CASSLVGSFYNEQFF. The DNA of the CDR3 is TGCGCCAGCAGCTTGGTCGGGAGTTTCTACAATGAGCAGTTCTTC.

The chain combines TRBV19 with TRBJ2-1, with 10 bases fitting TRBD2. The CDR3 totals 15 residues. Germline V gene sequence: CDR1 LNHDA, CDR2 SQIVND (reference sequence). V was pared by 6 bases and J by 8 bases, with 10 bases of the junction left unmatched. The CDR3 DNA follows: TGTGCCAGTAGCCCTCTAGCGGGAGTCCCCCATGAGCAGTTCTTC. Protein product: CASSPLAGVPHEQFF.